These T cell receptor beta chains were read from a single sample in a study of prognosis after radiotherapy for stage I lung cancer. TCRdb analysed the multiplex PCR reads with MiXCR anew, one entry per CDR3 protein. The data hold approximately 30,000 distinct CDR3 sequences, with about 33% observed a single time. This sample comprised PBMCs, obtained before or after stereotactic body radiation therapy (not recorded which). These receptors were obtained from a donor aged 50 or older with non-small cell lung cancer. Each CDR3 is given without its conserved first and last residue.

cdr3_length	v_call	j_call	cdr3_aa
13	TRBV24-1	TRBJ2-1	AASGTSGPNNEHF
12	TRBV5-4	TRBJ2-2	ASRKVGNTGELF
13	TRBV9	TRBJ1-1	ASSVGENRRAEAF
12	TRBV7-3	TRBJ2-2	ASSLSRGDGELF
13	TRBV19	TRBJ2-2	ASSIGTSGIRELF
11	TRBV15	TRBJ2-1	ATSRLAGEEQF
11	TRBV18	TRBJ2-7	ASSAEQGGEQY
10	TRBV25-1	TRBJ2-7	ASIQDRGEQY
11	TRBV12-3/TRBV12-4	TRBJ1-4	ASSWGQNEKLF
12	TRBV12-3/TRBV12-4	TRBJ1-2	ASSPSDTNYGYT
13	TRBV6-1	TRBJ1-3	ASRIQGPPGNTIY
11	TRBV6-1	TRBJ2-1	ASTRLVDNEQF
11	TRBV12-3/TRBV12-4	TRBJ1-2	ASTPTGGYGYT
13	TRBV20-1	TRBJ2-3	SVWGGGRSTDTQY
9	TRBV7-9	TRBJ2-7	ASSLLAEQY
12	TRBV6-1	TRBJ2-7	ASSLDRYLYEQY
15	TRBV7-8	TRBJ2-7	ASSSRPPGFGSYEQY
11	TRBV2	TRBJ1-4	ASSRMVGEKLF
12	TRBV14	TRBJ2-7	ASSREQGFYEQY
12	TRBV28	TRBJ2-7	ASSHQRGTYEQY
9	TRBV28	TRBJ1-1	ASSFSSEAF
12	TRBV7-2	TRBJ2-7	ASSPWTSSYEQY
12	TRBV6-1	TRBJ1-1	ASSERQQNTEAF
13	TRBV20-1	TRBJ2-1	SASELAVSYNEQF
13	TRBV6-1	TRBJ1-5	ASTSGGAFNQPQH
14	TRBV6-2/TRBV6-3	TRBJ2-7	ASSPDSGRAAYEHY
13	TRBV28	TRBJ1-3	ASRSERVSGNTIY
12	TRBV30	TRBJ2-2	AWSPFLNTGELF
15	TRBV6-5	TRBJ2-1	ASSYFAVDNYYNEQF
14	TRBV5-4	TRBJ2-3	ASSSGLAGFPDTQY
10	TRBV7-2	TRBJ1-1	ASSLGGPEAF
15	TRBV28	TRBJ1-1	ASSLLRQAMMNTEAF
13	TRBV27	TRBJ2-5	ASSLSKANQETQY
13	TRBV27	TRBJ2-1	ASSLGRLVLSEQF
14	TRBV3-1	TRBJ1-6	ASSHNPAVGNSPLH
13	TRBV7-8	TRBJ1-1	ASSLSKQGATEAF
13	TRBV9	TRBJ1-5	ANSVQGDNVQPQH
12	TRBV2	TRBJ2-5	ASSDWDRQETQY
11	TRBV12-3/TRBV12-4	TRBJ2-5	ASSSSQQETQY
15	TRBV5-6	TRBJ2-3	ASSTSRGARGTDTQY